This T cell receptor (beta chain) was documented in a study of cytomegalovirus exposure and HLA in healthy donors. Overall study context: A previous analysis identified 95 million to 120 million unique TCR beta sequences derived from 180 million or so T cells.

This CDR3 has 12 amino acids. V was pared by 0 bases and J by 9 bases, with 6 bases between. Germline loops: CDR1 LNHNV, CDR2 YYDKDF (reference sequence). This PCR relied on a set of 60 Vbeta primers and 13 Jbeta primers. Here immunoSEQ multiplex PCR was the method, and the copy in TCRdb shows in-frame clones only, minus some. The data show roughly 150,000 clones, approximately 83% seen once. The rearrangement uses TRBV15 and TRBJ1-5; unclear D gene. This clonotype was sampled from a boy younger than 10 in good health and CMV-seronegative. Sequenced material: PBMCs. The CDR3 spells CATSRDLLPQHF. CDR3 DNA sequence: TGTGCCACCAGCAGAGATCTACTGCCCCAGCATTTT.